A selection of T cell receptor beta chains follows, all from one sample in a study of CD8+CD57+ T cells in acquired aplastic anemia. MiXCR, run by TCRdb on the reads, gives a single entry per CDR3 protein. The repertoire holds 200,000 or so distinct CDR3 sequences, with roughly 50% as singletons. The sample was sorted CD4+, CD8+, or CD8+CD57+ T cells (not recorded which) from PBMCs. Every receptor here comes from a human donor with aplastic anemia. The CDR3 runs from the conserved cysteine through the conserved F or W. A D gene is named only where the DNA matches it firmly. A clone size is listed for some rows: how often the clone was seen (once, few, many), or a class if it is expanded.

CDR3aa: CASRSHQPPGAEAFF
CDR3nt: TGTGCCAGTAGATCCCACCAACCCCCGGGAGCGGAAGCTTTCTTT
abundance: .
v_gene: TRBV19
len: 15
j_gene: TRBJ1-1
d_gene: .

CDR3aa: CASSQYGTGYEQYF
CDR3nt: TGCGCCAGCAGCCAGTACGGGACAGGCTACGAGCAGTACTTC
abundance: .
v_gene: TRBV5-1
len: 14
j_gene: TRBJ2-7
d_gene: TRBD1

CDR3aa: CAISGQGDEQYF
CDR3nt: TGTGCCATCAGTGGACAGGGCGACGAGCAGTACTTC
abundance: many
v_gene: TRBV10-3
len: 12
j_gene: TRBJ2-7
d_gene: TRBD1

CDR3aa: CSARYSNHYNSPLHF
CDR3nt: TGCAGTGCTAGGTACTCTAATCATTATAATTCACCCCTCCACTTT
abundance: .
v_gene: TRBV20-1
len: 15
j_gene: TRBJ1-6
d_gene: .

CDR3aa: CASRPDSGGLDTQYF
CDR3nt: TGCGCCAGCAGGCCTGATAGCGGGGGACTAGATACGCAGTATTTT
abundance: many
v_gene: TRBV10-1
len: 15
j_gene: TRBJ2-3
d_gene: TRBD2

CDR3aa: CASSVGTGQPEQYF
CDR3nt: TGTGCCAGCAGTGTCGGGACAGGTCAACCCGAGCAGTACTTC
abundance: many
v_gene: TRBV2
len: 14
j_gene: TRBJ2-7
d_gene: TRBD1

CDR3aa: CSAHRESNTEAFF
CDR3nt: TGCAGTGCCCACCGGGAGTCAAACACTGAAGCTTTCTTT
abundance: many
v_gene: TRBV20-1
len: 13
j_gene: TRBJ1-1
d_gene: .

CDR3aa: CASSLARGSTDTQYF
CDR3nt: TGTGCCAGCAGCTTAGCGCGGGGCAGCACAGATACGCAGTATTTT
abundance: many
v_gene: TRBV7-9
len: 15
j_gene: TRBJ2-3
d_gene: .

CDR3aa: CASSLAPEGGQPQHF
CDR3nt: TGTGCCAGCAGCTTAGCGCCCGAGGGGGGTCAGCCCCAGCATTTT
abundance: many
v_gene: TRBV7-2
len: 15
j_gene: TRBJ1-5
d_gene: .

CDR3aa: CATTLAGEMNTGELFF
CDR3nt: TGTGCCACCACCCTGGCCGGGGAGATGAACACCGGGGAGCTGTTTTTT
abundance: many
v_gene: TRBV24-1
len: 16
j_gene: TRBJ2-2
d_gene: .

CDR3aa: CASSRLRSGGGYTF
CDR3nt: TGTGCCAGCAGCCGACTCCGAAGCGGGGGGGGCTACACCTTC
abundance: .
v_gene: TRBV7-2
len: 14
j_gene: TRBJ1-2
d_gene: .

CDR3aa: CSAKAWGDEQYF
CDR3nt: TGCAGTGCCAAGGCCTGGGGAGACGAACAGTACTTC
abundance: .
v_gene: TRBV20-1
len: 12
j_gene: TRBJ2-7
d_gene: .

CDR3aa: CASRRTGGYEQYF
CDR3nt: TGTGCCAGCAGACGGACAGGCGGCTACGAGCAGTACTTC
abundance: few
v_gene: TRBV7-8
len: 13
j_gene: TRBJ2-7
d_gene: TRBD1

CDR3aa: CSAPRRGGVSTGELFF
CDR3nt: TGCAGTGCTCCAAGGAGAGGGGGGGTTAGCACCGGGGAGCTGTTTTTT
abundance: many
v_gene: TRBV20-1
len: 16
j_gene: TRBJ2-2
d_gene: .

CDR3aa: CASSDGVERSSPLHF
CDR3nt: TGTGCCAGCAGTGACGGGGTTGAGCGTAGTTCACCCCTCCACTTT
abundance: .
v_gene: TRBV7-3
len: 15
j_gene: TRBJ1-6
d_gene: .

CDR3aa: CASSQGRHTDTQYF
CDR3nt: TGTGCCAGCAGCCAGGGCAGGCACACAGATACGCAGTATTTT
abundance: few
v_gene: TRBV14
len: 14
j_gene: TRBJ2-3
d_gene: .

CDR3aa: CASSPRGERSGYSYEQYF
CDR3nt: TGTGCCAGCAGTCCTAGGGGGGAGCGTTCAGGGTACTCCTACGAGCAGTACTTC
abundance: few
v_gene: TRBV12-3/TRBV12-4
len: 18
j_gene: TRBJ2-7
d_gene: .

CDR3aa: CATSRDWSSSPEEGNYGYTF
CDR3nt: TGTGCCACCAGCAGAGATTGGAGCAGCTCCCCGGAAGAGGGTAACTATGGCTACACCTTC
abundance: .
v_gene: TRBV15
len: 20
j_gene: TRBJ1-2
d_gene: .

CDR3aa: CASSYRTSGGSNYGYTF
CDR3nt: TGCGCCAGCAGCTATCGGACCTCTGGGGGGTCGAATTATGGCTACACCTTC
abundance: .
v_gene: TRBV5-1
len: 17
j_gene: TRBJ1-2
d_gene: .

CDR3aa: CASSQGWNTEAFF
CDR3nt: TGTGCCAGCAGCCAAGGATGGAACACTGAAGCTTTCTTT
abundance: many
v_gene: TRBV4-2
len: 13
j_gene: TRBJ1-1
d_gene: .

CDR3aa: CASSEGWGRAEAFF
CDR3nt: TGTGCCAGCAGTGAAGGTTGGGGGCGGGCTGAAGCTTTCTTT
abundance: many
v_gene: TRBV6-1
len: 14
j_gene: TRBJ1-1
d_gene: .

CDR3aa: CASSLQGGKEKLFF
CDR3nt: TGTGCCAGCAGTTTGCAGGGCGGAAAGGAAAAACTGTTTTTT
abundance: many
v_gene: TRBV12-3/TRBV12-4
len: 14
j_gene: TRBJ1-4
d_gene: .

CDR3aa: CASSESGKASAFF
CDR3nt: TGTGCCAGCAGTGAATCAGGCAAAGCCTCCGCTTTCTTT
abundance: .
v_gene: TRBV6-1
len: 13
j_gene: TRBJ1-1
d_gene: .

CDR3aa: CSARGQGANGYTF
CDR3nt: TGCAGTGCTAGGGGACAGGGGGCCAATGGCTACACCTTC
abundance: few
v_gene: TRBV20-1
len: 13
j_gene: TRBJ1-2
d_gene: TRBD1

CDR3aa: CATIDRPYTGNTIYF
CDR3nt: TGTGCCACCATCGACCGACCCTACACTGGAAACACCATATATTTT
abundance: many
v_gene: TRBV15
len: 15
j_gene: TRBJ1-3
d_gene: .

CDR3aa: CASSQTTSGGHNEQFF
CDR3nt: TGTGCCAGCAGCCAGACCACTAGCGGGGGCCACAATGAGCAGTTCTTC
abundance: .
v_gene: TRBV3-1
len: 16
j_gene: TRBJ2-1
d_gene: TRBD2

CDR3aa: CASSGTGRKISASKNSNQPQHF
CDR3nt: TGTGCCAGCAGTGGGACAGGGCGGAAGATATCGGCTAGTAAAAATAGCAATCAGCCCCAGCATTTT
abundance: many
v_gene: TRBV2
len: 22
j_gene: TRBJ1-5
d_gene: TRBD1

CDR3aa: CASSEEASGASYNEQFF
CDR3nt: TGTGCCAGCAGTGAAGAGGCTAGCGGGGCTTCCTACAATGAGCAGTTCTTC
abundance: many
v_gene: TRBV2
len: 17
j_gene: TRBJ2-1
d_gene: TRBD2

CDR3aa: CSVGGGANVLTF
CDR3nt: TGCAGCGTTGGGGGAGGGGCCAACGTCCTGACTTTC
abundance: .
v_gene: TRBV29-1
len: 12
j_gene: TRBJ2-6
d_gene: .

CDR3aa: CATSISGGVNNEQFF
CDR3nt: TGTGCCACCAGCATAAGCGGGGGGGTTAACAATGAGCAGTTCTTC
abundance: .
v_gene: TRBV15
len: 15
j_gene: TRBJ2-1
d_gene: TRBD2

CDR3aa: CSAQPGYTEAFF
CDR3nt: TGCAGTGCCCAACCAGGGTACACTGAAGCTTTCTTT
abundance: many
v_gene: TRBV20-1
len: 12
j_gene: TRBJ1-1
d_gene: .

CDR3aa: CATSNPVGLAGQQYF
CDR3nt: TGTGCCACCAGCAACCCGGTCGGACTAGCGGGCCAGCAGTACTTC
abundance: .
v_gene: TRBV15
len: 15
j_gene: TRBJ2-7
d_gene: TRBD2

CDR3aa: CASSSSIKDTQYF
CDR3nt: TGTGCCAGCAGCTCCTCTATCAAAGATACGCAGTATTTT
abundance: many
v_gene: TRBV12-1
len: 13
j_gene: TRBJ2-3
d_gene: .

CDR3aa: CASRRTGRPGELFF
CDR3nt: TGTGCCAGCAGACGAACAGGGAGGCCCGGGGAGCTGTTTTTT
abundance: .
v_gene: TRBV28
len: 14
j_gene: TRBJ2-2
d_gene: .

CDR3aa: CSASGGTDTQYF
CDR3nt: TGCAGTGCTAGCGGGGGCACAGATACGCAGTATTTT
abundance: .
v_gene: TRBV20-1
len: 12
j_gene: TRBJ2-3
d_gene: .

CDR3aa: CASSHGTGELFF
CDR3nt: TGTGCCAGCAGCCATGGGACAGGGGAGCTGTTTTTT
abundance: .
v_gene: TRBV7-9
len: 12
j_gene: TRBJ2-2
d_gene: .

CDR3aa: CASSIGTGRNQPQHF
CDR3nt: TGTGCCAGCAGCATAGGGACAGGGAGGAATCAGCCCCAGCATTTT
abundance: few
v_gene: TRBV3-1
len: 15
j_gene: TRBJ1-5
d_gene: TRBD1

CDR3aa: CASSTTSGGEEQYF
CDR3nt: TGTGCCAGTAGTACTACTAGCGGGGGGGAAGAGCAGTACTTC
abundance: .
v_gene: TRBV19
len: 14
j_gene: TRBJ2-7
d_gene: TRBD2

CDR3aa: CASSSRGSGTGNTIYF
CDR3nt: TGTGCCAGCAGCTCGCGGGGCAGCGGCACTGGAAACACCATATATTTT
abundance: many
v_gene: TRBV5-8
len: 16
j_gene: TRBJ1-3
d_gene: .

CDR3aa: CASSIRTGGVSQPQHF
CDR3nt: TGTGCCAGTAGTATCCGGACAGGGGGCGTTAGTCAGCCCCAGCATTTT
abundance: many
v_gene: TRBV19
len: 16
j_gene: TRBJ1-5
d_gene: TRBD1

CDR3aa: CASSDSLFGSNTEAFF
CDR3nt: TGTGCCAGCAGTGACTCGCTCTTTGGATCGAACACTGAAGCTTTCTTT
abundance: .
v_gene: TRBV7-8
len: 16
j_gene: TRBJ1-1
d_gene: .

CDR3aa: CSVVRDYEQYF
CDR3nt: TGCAGCGTTGTGAGGGACTACGAGCAGTACTTC
abundance: .
v_gene: TRBV29-1
len: 11
j_gene: TRBJ2-7
d_gene: .

CDR3aa: CASSERGGNTEAFF
CDR3nt: TGTGCCAGCAGTGAAAGGGGGGGTAACACTGAAGCTTTCTTT
abundance: .
v_gene: TRBV2
len: 14
j_gene: TRBJ1-1
d_gene: .

CDR3aa: CSAFPGQYTEAFF
CDR3nt: TGCAGTGCTTTCCCGGGACAGTACACTGAAGCTTTCTTT
abundance: .
v_gene: TRBV20-1
len: 13
j_gene: TRBJ1-1
d_gene: TRBD1

CDR3aa: CASNGDSLSPVEFF
CDR3nt: TGTGCCAGCAACGGAGACTCCCTCTCTCCTGTGGAGTTCTTC
abundance: many
v_gene: TRBV2
len: 14
j_gene: TRBJ2-1
d_gene: .

CDR3aa: CASSMPGQVYEQYF
CDR3nt: TGCGCCAGCAGTATGCCGGGACAAGTCTACGAGCAGTACTTC
abundance: many
v_gene: TRBV5-1
len: 14
j_gene: TRBJ2-7
d_gene: .

CDR3aa: CSAREALKAKLFF
CDR3nt: TGCAGTGCTAGAGAGGCCCTCAAGGCGAAACTGTTTTTT
abundance: .
v_gene: TRBV20-1
len: 13
j_gene: TRBJ1-4
d_gene: .

CDR3aa: CSARGEQYF
CDR3nt: TGCAGTGCTAGGGGAGAGCAGTACTTC
abundance: .
v_gene: TRBV20-1
len: 9
j_gene: TRBJ2-7
d_gene: .

CDR3aa: CASSTGSRGDTQYF
CDR3nt: TGCGCCAGCAGCACAGGGAGCCGTGGAGATACGCAGTATTTT
abundance: many
v_gene: TRBV5-1
len: 14
j_gene: TRBJ2-3
d_gene: .

CDR3aa: CASSLTGSRGYTF
CDR3nt: TGTGCCAGCAGTCTTACAGGGTCGAGAGGCTACACCTTC
abundance: few
v_gene: TRBV2
len: 13
j_gene: TRBJ1-2
d_gene: .

CDR3aa: CASSPLQGQSPLHF
CDR3nt: TGTGCCAGCAGCCCATTACAGGGTCAATCACCCCTCCACTTT
abundance: .
v_gene: TRBV11-2
len: 14
j_gene: TRBJ1-6
d_gene: .